The 14 T cell receptor beta chains listed next were all sequenced from one sample in a study of response to subunit inactivated influenza vaccine. Each CDR3 protein gets one entry after TCRdb re-called the RT-PCR reads with MiXCR. The sample includes around 710,000 distinct CDR3 sequences, about 14% seen only once; the top ten take 6% to 8%. The specimen was PBMCs from blood, collected 14 to 15 days before vaccination. The receptors shown here come from a man aged 45-65 years who received an inactivated influenza vaccine.

This clonotype occurred a few times. This chain links TRBV7-2 with TRBJ2-1, with 10 bases lining up with TRBD2. CDR3 length equals 17 residues. V shed 3 bases and J 2 bases; nucleotides not matched to a gene: 7. Germline CDR1 is SGHTA and CDR2 is FQGNSA. The CDR3 region has the DNA TGTGCCAGCAGCTTCGGCCCTCTAGCGGGAGCCTACAATGAGCAGTTCTTC. As protein: CASSFGPLAGAYNEQFF.

This clonotype was counted many times. This rearrangement joins TRBV20-1 to TRBJ1-5; 10 nucleotides line up with TRBD1. Germline V gene sequence: CDR1 DFQATT, CDR2 SNEGSKA (reference sequence). V shed 3 bases, J shed 6 bases, and the junction held 2 bases outside the gene matches. There are 13 residues in the CDR3. The chain's CDR3 is CSASGTGVQPQHF. The CDR3 DNA is TGCAGTGCTAGTGGGACAGGGGTTCAGCCCCAGCATTTT.

Only a few counts were recorded for this clonotype. The CDR3 sequence: CASSYPGTAQETQYF. CDR3 in DNA: TGTGCCAGCAGTTACCCTGGGACAGCACAAGAGACCCAGTACTTC. This sequence joins TRBV6-2 or TRBV6-3 and TRBJ2-5; 7 bases align to TRBD1. The V gene's germline CDR1 is MNHEY and CDR2 SVGEGT. This CDR3 contains 15 residues. After removal of 2 bases from V and 2 bases from J, the junction contained 5 bases not matched to a gene.

The chain couples TRBV28 to TRBJ1-2; D may be TRBD1 (5 bases). Germline V lookup: CDR1 MDHEN, CDR2 SYDVKM. V lost 6 bases to trimming and J lost 8 bases, with 19 bases between them. This CDR3 has 14 residues. The CDR3 is CASRPPGRPGGYTF. In DNA form, the CDR3 reads TGTGCCAGCAGGCCTCCGGGACGGCCGGGGGGCTACACCTTC.

This clonotype is a singleton in its sample. The junction shows a germline mismatch at one end, possibly a read error. V is TRBV6-1 and J is TRBJ1-5; D call uncertain. The length of the CDR3 is 15 residues. Looked up from germline, CDR1 is MNHNS and CDR2 is SASEGT. CDR3 nucleotide sequence: TGTGCCAGCACTGAAGGGTGGGGAGGAGGCCAGCCCCAGCATTTT. It yields the protein CASTEGWGGGQPQHF.

There are a few counts of this clonotype. The chain has TRBV24-1 and TRBJ1-1; D ambiguous. CDR1 is KGHDR, CDR2 SFDVKD, per germline. CDR3 size: 13 residues. Trimming shortened V by 5 bases and J by 6 bases, and 12 bases separated the two germline ends. The chain's CDR3 is CATSAAEGSEAFF. The CDR3 DNA sequence: TGTGCCACCAGTGCTGCGGAGGGATCTGAAGCTTTCTTT.

The rearrangement uses TRBV20-1 and TRBJ2-2, with D possibly TRBD1 on 6 matching bases. Trimming left V 0 bases short and J 1 base short, with 9 bases between. Germline V gives CDR1 DFQATT, CDR2 SNEGSKA (reference sequence). CDR3 length: 15 amino acids. For the CDR3, the DNA is TGCAGTGCTAGAGATCCGGGACAGAACACCGGGGAGCTGTTTTTT. Its translation is CSARDPGQNTGELFF.

This clonotype appeared many times. The chain couples TRBV4-1 to TRBJ2-3; 8 bases map to TRBD2. V was pared by 0 bases and J by 2 bases, with 7 bases of the junction left unmatched. The germline V gene encodes CDR1 MGHRA and CDR2 YSYEKL. This CDR3 contains 17 residues. This CDR3 reads CASSQDSGSGATDTQYF. CDR3 coding DNA: TGCGCCAGCAGCCAAGATTCTGGTAGCGGGGCCACAGATACGCAGTATTTT.

This clonotype was detected only a few times. The chain uses TRBV12-3 or TRBV12-4 and TRBJ2-1, with 12 bases lining up with TRBD1. The CDR3 extends over 17 amino acids. V was pared by 0 bases and J by 12 bases, with 12 bases of the junction left unmatched. The CDR3 DNA reads as TGTGCCAGCAGTTTAGCGCATATGGGACAGGGGGCTTATGGGCAGTTCTTC. Its translation is CASSLAHMGQGAYGQFF.

The chain recombines TRBV7-2 with TRBJ2-1; 8 bases map to TRBD2. The J segment lost 0 bases and the V segment lost 5 bases, leaving 21 bases of the junction unmatched. This CDR3 has 21 amino acids. Germline CDR1 SGHTA, CDR2 FQGNSA. The CDR3 sequence is CASSHPGRTSGSYRSYNEQFF. In DNA form, the CDR3 reads TGTGCCAGCAGCCACCCGGGGAGAACTAGCGGAAGTTACCGCTCCTACAATGAGCAGTTCTTC.

The chain employs TRBV3-1 and TRBJ2-2; no firm D call. The length of the CDR3 is 11 residues. The V gene's germline CDR1 is LGHDT and CDR2 YNNKEL (reference sequence). Trimming took off 6 bases at V and 5 bases at J, with 4 bases between the two ends. CDR3 coding DNA: TGTGCCAGCAGGGAGACCGGGGAGCTGTTTTTT. It translates to CASRETGELFF. Based on the CDR3 plus reference TRBV3-1 and TRBJ2-2, the full variable domain is DTAVSQTPKYLVTQMGNDKSIKCEQNLGHDTMYWYKQDSKKFLKIMFSYNNKELIINETVPNRFSPKSPDKAHLNLHINSLELGDSAVYFCASRETGELFFGEGSRLTVL.

This clonotype has ten or more counts. The V gene is TRBV12-3 or TRBV12-4, the J gene TRBJ2-6; TRBD1 aligns across 9 bases. The CDR3 runs 17 residues. Trimming took 6 bases from V and 4 from J; bases not matched to a gene: 10. The CDR3, as DNA: TGTGCCAGCAGGTCGGGACAGGGACTTTCCGGGGCCAACGTCCTGACTTTC. Its protein is CASRSGQGLSGANVLTF.

The chain recombines TRBV20-1 with TRBJ2-7; unclear D gene. V lost 6 bases, J lost 2 bases, and 11 bases lay in between. Germline values: CDR1 DFQATT, CDR2 SNEGSKA (reference sequence). The CDR3 totals 12 residues. The CDR3 region is CSAWGRPYEQYF. The DNA for the CDR3 is TGCAGTGCCTGGGGAAGACCCTACGAGCAGTACTTC.

This clonotype was detected many times. The genes are TRBV5-1 and TRBJ2-3, with 13 bases identical to TRBD2. This CDR3 spans 17 amino acids. Germline V CDR1 and CDR2: SGHRS, YFSETQ. The trim removed 1 base at V and 3 bases at J, leaving 5 bases unmatched. CDR3 sequence (DNA): TGCGCCAGCAGCTTGACTAGCGGGAGGGAGAAGACAGATACGCAGTATTTT. Its protein product is CASSLTSGREKTDTQYF.